This T cell receptor beta chain was obtained from a study of Ad26.COV2.S vaccination and SARS-CoV-2 variants. For the study at large: Donor had been placed in the Ad26.COV2.S arm of the COV1001 trial. Ad26.COV2.S given intramuscularly, once or twice 56 days apart. General study results and limits: Comparability of non-spike TCR breadth was observed across vaccine and placebo recipients.

The treatment: around 19 received Ad26.COV2.S at low or high dose, single or two shots; roughly 5 received placebo; per-sample allocation not given. Specimens were obtained on day 63 following the first vaccine or placebo injection. V trimming: 6 bases; J trimming: 2 bases; junction bases outside the gene matches: 10. The CDR3 loop spans 15 amino acids. Germline V lookup: CDR1 SGHRS, CDR2 YFSETQ. Worth noting for this clone: What it binds is not known.

Profiling relied on immunoSEQ multiplex PCR, and the TCRdb table lists in-frame clones only, not all of them. The repertoire has about half a million clones, 70% to 90% of them found once; the top ten carry over 1.5%. The material was peripheral blood, obtained in a trial of Ad26.COV2.S vaccine versus placebo. This sequence originates from a person between 18 and 60 years old who received the Ad26.COV2.S COVID-19 vaccine or a placebo. This chain connects TRBV5-1 to TRBJ2-5, with 7 bases lining up with TRBD1. For the CDR3, the DNA is TGCGCCAGCAACCGACAGGGTCAAGAGCAAGAGACCCAGTACTTC. Protein: CASNRQGQEQETQYF.